The source of this T cell receptor (beta chain) is a study of control samples from healthy donors and cancer patients. The assay was immunoSEQ multiplex PCR, and TCRdb's table has in-frame clones only and misses some. The table has around 170,000 clones, around 87% seen once. This CDR3 comprises 14 residues. Germline lookup yields CDR1 MDHEN and CDR2 SYDVKM. V lost 1 base and J lost 5, with 8 bases in between. The chain recombines TRBV28 with TRBJ1-4; no clear D gene. The source is a woman aged 50 to 60 in good health. What was sequenced was blood. The DNA for the CDR3 is TGTGCCAGCAGTTTATTCCAGGACAATGAAAAACTGTTTTTT. It translates to CASSLFQDNEKLFF.